This passage covers 3 T cell receptor beta chains from one sample sequenced in a study of blood T cell repertoires in COVID-19. Here immunoSEQ multiplex PCR was the method, and the copy in TCRdb shows in-frame clones only, minus some. The sample holds about 150,000 clones, about 83% seen once. Specimen: peripheral blood. Receptor source: a human donor in a cohort sampled during active COVID-19.

The rearrangement uses TRBV6-6 and TRBJ1-1; 9 nucleotides line up with TRBD1. Trimming cost V 7 bases and J 3 bases; bases outside gene matches: 6. The CDR3 consists of 14 residues. In germline, CDR1 is MNHNY, CDR2 SVGAGI (reference sequence). The CDR3 region is CASTGGQGYTEAFF. The CDR3 DNA reads as TGTGCCAGCACGGGGGGACAGGGCTACACTGAAGCTTTCTTT.

This sequence joins TRBV13 and TRBJ2-3; unclear D gene. This CDR3 has 14 amino acids. Germline assignment: CDR1 PRHDT and CDR2 FYEKMQ (reference sequence). V lost 2 bases, J lost 4 bases, and 10 bases lay in between. Here the CDR3 DNA reads TGTGCCAGCAGCTTAAGTCTTAGTGCAGATACGCAGTATTTT. Translating it yields CASSLSLSADTQYF.

The chain links TRBV7-8 to TRBJ2-3, with D perhaps TRBD1 (6 bases). The V end lost 1 base, the J end lost 6 bases, and 20 bases lay between the germline ends. CDR1 and CDR2 from the germline V gene are SGHVS and FQNEAQ. The CDR3 runs to 17 residues. The CDR3 nucleotides read TGTGCCAGCAGCTTAGTAACCCCAGGGGACCTTCGGGATACGCAGTATTTT. Protein product: CASSLVTPGDLRDTQYF.